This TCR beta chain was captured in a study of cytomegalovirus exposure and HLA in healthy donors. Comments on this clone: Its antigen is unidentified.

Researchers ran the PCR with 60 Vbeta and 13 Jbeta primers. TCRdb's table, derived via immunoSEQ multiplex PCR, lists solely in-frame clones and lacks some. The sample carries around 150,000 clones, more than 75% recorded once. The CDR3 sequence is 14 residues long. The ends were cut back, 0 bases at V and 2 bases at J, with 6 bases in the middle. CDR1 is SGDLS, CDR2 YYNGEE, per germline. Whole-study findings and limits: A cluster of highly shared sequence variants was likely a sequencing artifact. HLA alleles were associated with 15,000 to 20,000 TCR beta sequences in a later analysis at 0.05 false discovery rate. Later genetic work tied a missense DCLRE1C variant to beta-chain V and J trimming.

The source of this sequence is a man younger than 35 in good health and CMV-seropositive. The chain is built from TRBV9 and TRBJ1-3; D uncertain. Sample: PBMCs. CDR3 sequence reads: CASSVDMTGNTIYF. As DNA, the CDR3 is TGTGCCAGCAGCGTAGACATGACTGGAAACACCATATATTTT.